One and the same sample provided the 21 T cell receptor beta chains below, sequenced in a study of blood T cell repertoires in COVID-19. Repertoires were generated with immunoSEQ multiplex PCR, while TCRdb's copy carries only in-frame clones and drops some. The table lists 6,000 or so clones, about 79% of them singletons. Sequenced input: peripheral blood. All receptors come from a human donor with active COVID-19. The donor label of this sample is uncertain.

The CDR3 loop is CASSPPARFDQYF. The CDR3, as DNA: TGTGCCAGCTCACCACCGGCCCGTTTTGATCAGTACTTC. This rearrangement joins TRBV18 to TRBJ2-4; D is undetermined. V was pared by 0 bases and J by 12 bases, with 12 bases between. The CDR3 runs 13 residues. Germline CDR1 reads KGHSH; CDR2 reads LQKENI.

The chain employs TRBV15 and TRBJ2-3; 12 bases match TRBD2. The trim removed 9 bases at V and 0 bases at J, leaving 7 bases unmatched. CDR1 and CDR2 from the germline V gene are LNHNV and YYDKDF (reference sequence). The CDR3 has 16 residues. The CDR3: CATKGLAGSSTDTQYF. CDR3 bases: TGTGCCACAAAAGGACTAGCGGGAAGTAGCACAGATACGCAGTATTTT.

The V and J genes are TRBV5-5 and TRBJ2-7; D not certain. Trimming removed 4 bases from V and 7 bases from J, with 18 bases in between. Germline CDR1 is SGHKS and CDR2 is YYEKEE (reference sequence). This CDR3 has 14 residues. The CDR3 loop reads CASSQRFGATEQYF. CDR3 bases: TGTGCCAGCAGCCAGAGGTTCGGTGCGACGGAGCAGTACTTC.

The chain carries TRBV7-6 and TRBJ2-7; 12 bases fit TRBD2. The germline CDR1 and CDR2 sequences are SGHVS and FNYEAQ. After removal of 2 bases from V and 4 bases from J, the junction contained 3 bases not matched to a gene. The CDR3 has 15 amino acids. This CDR3 reads CASSLLGTSGYEQYF. In DNA form, the CDR3 reads TGTGCCAGCAGCTTATTAGGGACTAGCGGGTACGAGCAGTACTTC.

This clone has more than one count but fewer than ten. For the CDR3, the DNA is TGTGCCAGCAGCCTCCTAGCGGGAGTTGTGTCCAATGAGCAGTTCTTC. Protein sequence: CASSLLAGVVSNEQFF. The V call is TRBV3-1 (or the pseudogene TRBV3-2), the J call TRBJ2-1, with TRBD2 matching 10 bases. This CDR3 has 16 residues. Looked up from germline, CDR1 is LGHDT and CDR2 is YNNKEL (reference sequence). Losses at the gene ends were 4 bases for V and 6 bases for J; bases not matched to a gene: 9.

The chain has TRBV9 and TRBJ2-7; D is possibly TRBD1 (6 bases). Per germline, CDR1 SGDLS and CDR2 YYNGEE. This CDR3 has 13 residues. The CDR3 is CRPGQWPSYEQYF. The CDR3 region has the DNA TGTCGACCCGGACAGTGGCCCTCCTACGAGCAGTACTTC.

The chain has TRBV19 and TRBJ1-2; 7 bases are shared with TRBD1. The CDR3 is made up of 14 amino acids. The germline V gene encodes CDR1 LNHDA and CDR2 SQIVND (reference sequence). Trimming cost V 3 bases and J 5 bases; bases outside gene matches: 6. CDR3 region: CASSIPGTDYGYTF. For the CDR3, the DNA is TGTGCCAGTAGTATCCCCGGGACAGATTATGGCTACACCTTC.

The CDR3 is CASSEIGGGGTDTQYF. For the CDR3, the DNA is TGTGCCAGCAGTGAAATCGGGGGAGGTGGGACAGATACGCAGTATTTT. This chain connects TRBV25-1 to TRBJ2-3, with D possibly being TRBD2 (6 bases). The CDR3 sequence is 16 residues long. Germline V gene data show CDR1 as MGHDK and CDR2 as SYGVNS. V lost 2 bases, J lost 3 bases, and 15 bases lay in between.

The chain combines TRBV14 with TRBJ2-2; D is unclear. Germline loops: CDR1 SGHDN, CDR2 FVKESK. The germline V and J ends were trimmed by 2 bases and 6 bases, with 13 bases remaining between them. The CDR3 contains 15 residues. CDR3 region: CASSQSIRVAGELFF. The CDR3 region has the DNA TGTGCCAGCAGCCAATCGATTAGAGTGGCCGGGGAGCTGTTTTTT.

The rearrangement joins TRBV19 to TRBJ2-2, with TRBD1 identical over 7 bases. The CDR3 has 14 amino acids. Germline V CDR1 and CDR2: LNHDA, SQIVND (reference sequence). V dropped 6 bases and J dropped 5; count of bases not matched to a gene: 6. As DNA, the CDR3 is TGTGCCAGTAGGGGGACAGACGATACCGGGGAGCTGTTTTTT. Its protein product is CASRGTDDTGELFF.

This chain connects TRBV10-3 to TRBJ1-2, with 12 bases lining up with TRBD1. V trimming: 0 bases; J trimming: 3 bases; junction bases outside the gene matches: 2. The CDR3 totals 16 residues. Germline values: CDR1 ENHRY, CDR2 SYGVKD. The CDR3 protein is CAISESGTGGHYGYTF. The CDR3 region has the DNA TGTGCCATCAGTGAGTCTGGGACAGGGGGCCACTATGGCTACACCTTC.

V and J are TRBV5-1 and TRBJ2-1; 9 nucleotides align to TRBD2. This CDR3 spans 14 amino acids. From germline, CDR1 is SGHRS and CDR2 YFSETQ. V lost 1 base and J lost 6; bases outside the gene matches: 2. In DNA form, the CDR3 reads TGCGCCAGCAGCTTGTGGCGGGGGGGCAATGAGCAGTTCTTC. Its translation: CASSLWRGGNEQFF.

The chain combines TRBV5-4 with TRBJ2-7, with D maybe TRBD1 (6 bases). Germline V gives CDR1 SGHNT, CDR2 YYREEE (reference sequence). The CDR3 spans 15 residues. V lost 3 bases, J lost 6 bases, and 19 bases lay in between. The CDR3 protein is CASSSETGRPSEQYF. The CDR3 nucleotides read TGTGCCAGCAGCTCAGAGACAGGCCGCCCCTCCGAGCAGTACTTC.

The gene calls are TRBV28 and TRBJ1-5, with D perhaps matching TRBD1 (5 bases). CDR3 length: 14 residues. CDR1 and CDR2 from the germline V gene are MDHEN and SYDVKM. V was cut by 3 bases and J by 2 bases, with 8 bases left in between. The CDR3 is CASSFSTGNQPQHF. In DNA, the CDR3 is TGTGCCAGCAGTTTTTCGACAGGCAATCAGCCCCAGCATTTT.

The V and J genes are TRBV19 and TRBJ2-7; D possibly corresponds to TRBD2 (6 bases). The CDR3 length is 13 residues. The V and J ends lost 4 bases and 4 bases respectively, with 11 bases between them. From germline, CDR1 is LNHDA and CDR2 SQIVND (reference sequence). CDR3 in amino acids: CASSTTSGYEQYF. CDR3 sequence (DNA): TGTGCCAGTAGTACCACCAGCGGGTACGAGCAGTACTTC.

The rearrangement links TRBV6-1 to TRBJ2-7; the match to TRBD2 covers 7 bases. The CDR3 extends over 15 amino acids. Germline CDR1 is MNHNS and CDR2 is SASEGT. J was trimmed by 3 bases and V by 2 bases; bases with no gene match: 7. This CDR3 reads CASSELGASGYEQYF. In DNA, the CDR3 is TGTGCCAGCAGTGAATTAGGAGCTAGCGGCTACGAGCAGTACTTC.

V usage is TRBV6-5 and J usage is TRBJ2-1; 13 nucleotides align to TRBD2. Per germline, CDR1 MNHEY and CDR2 SVGAGI. The CDR3 is 15 residues long. V lost 6 bases and J lost 10; bases outside the gene matches: 9. The CDR3 loop reads CASRLPGLAGSEQFF. The CDR3 coding sequence is TGTGCCAGCAGACTACCGGGACTAGCGGGATCAGAGCAGTTCTTC.

This clone was recorded only once. V usage is TRBV5-8 and J usage is TRBJ2-7, with 8 bases lining up with TRBD1. The CDR3 contains 17 residues. V dropped 5 bases and J dropped 0; count of bases not matched to a gene: 13. Germline values: CDR1 SGHTS, CDR2 YDEGEE. The CDR3 bases are TGTGCCAGCAGACGTATCAGGGGGCACAATCTCTCCTACGAGCAGTACTTC. It encodes CASRRIRGHNLSYEQYF.

This clone was picked up a small number of times. J is TRBJ2-7 and V is TRBV4-2; D is possibly TRBD2 (5 bases). Germline-derived CDR1 and CDR2 are LGHNA and YNFKEQ. The CDR3 loop spans 15 amino acids. The germline V and J ends were trimmed by 0 bases and 5 bases, with 14 bases remaining between them. This chain's CDR3 is CASSQEALVVHEQYF. CDR3 DNA: TGTGCCAGCAGCCAAGAAGCACTAGTTGTCCACGAGCAGTACTTC.

The rearrangement joins TRBV7-2 to TRBJ1-5; D unclear. Germline V gene lookup returns CDR1 SGHTA and CDR2 FQGNSA. Trimming shortened V by 4 bases and J by 0 bases, and 13 bases separated the two germline ends. The length of the CDR3 is 16 residues. The CDR3 loop reads CASSSDTWYSNQPQHF. The DNA for the CDR3 is TGTGCCAGCAGCTCTGACACCTGGTATAGCAATCAGCCCCAGCATTTT.

The genes are TRBV19 and TRBJ1-1, with 7 bases lining up with TRBD1. The CDR3 covers 13 residues. V shed 6 bases, J shed 6 bases, and the junction held 7 bases outside the gene matches. Germline-derived CDR1 and CDR2 are LNHDA and SQIVND (reference sequence). The CDR3 is CASSQTGKSEAFF. CDR3 DNA sequence: TGTGCCAGTAGCCAGACAGGGAAATCTGAAGCTTTCTTT.